These 5 T cell receptor beta chains were all obtained from the same sample, sequenced in a study of T-cell reconstitution after alpha-beta-depleted transplantation in children. Preparation of the TCRbeta library involved a method that used unique molecular identifiers. Using its own MiXCR run on the PCR reads, TCRdb lists one record per CDR3 protein. The repertoire has 55,000 to 65,000 distinct CDR3 sequences, 44% of them found once; the top ten carry 95% to 98%. Sequencing was performed on PBMCs, mostly from graft donor cells, taken 360 days after TCRalphabeta/CD19-depleted stem cell transplant. All receptors derive from a male patient between 10 and 17 years old who had a stem cell transplant for acute lymphoblastic leukemia, so the T cells may come from the graft donor.

This rearrangement joins TRBV5-1 to TRBJ1-2; 8 nucleotides line up with TRBD1. V shed 0 bases, J shed 2 bases, and the junction held 0 bases outside the gene matches. CDR1 SGHRS and CDR2 YFSETQ come from the germline V gene. The CDR3 is 14 amino acids. CDR3 bases: TGCGCCAGCAGCTTGGACAGGGGGAACTATGGCTACACCTTC. Amino acids: CASSLDRGNYGYTF.

This clonotype has only a few counts. The J gene is TRBJ2-1, the V gene TRBV6-1; TRBD2 matches at 8 bases. CDR3 length equals 15 residues. Looked up from germline, CDR1 is MNHNS and CDR2 is SASEGT. V lost 7 bases, J lost 1 base, and 6 bases stayed unmatched. The DNA for the CDR3 is TGTGCCAGCATGGGGAGCGGGAGATCCTACAATGAGCAGTTCTTC. Translating it yields CASMGSGRSYNEQFF.

This chain joins TRBV12-3 or TRBV12-4 and TRBJ2-4; TRBD2 aligns across 8 bases. V was pared by 6 bases and J by 1 base, with 8 bases of the junction left unmatched. The CDR3 extends over 16 amino acids. For the CDR3, the DNA is TGTGCCAGCAGCCCGGACGGGAGGGGGGCCAAAAACATTCAGTACTTC. Translating gives CASSPDGRGAKNIQYF.

The J gene is TRBJ1-2, the V gene TRBV5-1; D ambiguous. The CDR3 has 15 residues. The V gene lost 3 bases and the J gene lost 0 bases, with 12 bases spanning the gap. Germline V gene sequence: CDR1 SGHRS, CDR2 YFSETQ. Here the CDR3 DNA reads TGCGCCAGCAGCTCGAACCCAGGAGCTAACTATGGCTACACCTTC. Protein: CASSSNPGANYGYTF.

The chain employs TRBV28 and TRBJ1-2, with 7 bases that match TRBD1. Trimming cost V 3 bases and J 7 bases; bases outside gene matches: 8. This CDR3 is 14 amino acids long. Germline CDR1 and CDR2: MDHEN and SYDVKM. CDR3 loop: CASSLDRRTGGYTF. Here the CDR3 DNA reads TGTGCCAGCAGTTTGGACAGGAGAACGGGTGGCTACACCTTC.